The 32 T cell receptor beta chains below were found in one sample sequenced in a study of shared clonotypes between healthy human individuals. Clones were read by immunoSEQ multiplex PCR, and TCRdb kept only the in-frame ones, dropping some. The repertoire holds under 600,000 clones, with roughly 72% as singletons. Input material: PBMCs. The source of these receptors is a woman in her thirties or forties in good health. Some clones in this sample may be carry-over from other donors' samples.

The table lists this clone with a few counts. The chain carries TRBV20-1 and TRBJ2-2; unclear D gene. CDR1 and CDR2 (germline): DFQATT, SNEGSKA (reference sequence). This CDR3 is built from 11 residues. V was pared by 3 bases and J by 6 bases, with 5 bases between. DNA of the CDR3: TGCAGTGCTAGTCGGCCCGGGGAGCTGTTTTTT. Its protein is CSASRPGELFF.

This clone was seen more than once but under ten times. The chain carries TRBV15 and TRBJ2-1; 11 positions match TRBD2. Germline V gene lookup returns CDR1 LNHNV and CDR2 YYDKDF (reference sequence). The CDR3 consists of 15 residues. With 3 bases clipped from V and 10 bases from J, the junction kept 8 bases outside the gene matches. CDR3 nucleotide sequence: TGTGCCACCAGCAGGGGACTAGCGGCAGACAGGGAGCAGTTCTTC. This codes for CATSRGLAADREQFF.

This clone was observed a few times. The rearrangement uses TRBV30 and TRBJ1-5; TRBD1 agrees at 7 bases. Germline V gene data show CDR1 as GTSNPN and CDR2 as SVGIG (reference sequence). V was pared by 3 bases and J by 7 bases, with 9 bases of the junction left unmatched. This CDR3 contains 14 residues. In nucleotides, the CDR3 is TGTGCCTGGAGCCGCGACAGGGATTCACAGCCCCAGCATTTT. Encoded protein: CAWSRDRDSQPQHF.

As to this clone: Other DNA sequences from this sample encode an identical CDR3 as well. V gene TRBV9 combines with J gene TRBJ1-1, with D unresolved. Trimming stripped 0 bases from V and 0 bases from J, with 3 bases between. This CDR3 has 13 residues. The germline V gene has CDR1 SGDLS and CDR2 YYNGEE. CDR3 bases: TGTGCCAGCAGCGTAGCTTTGAACACTGAAGCTTTCTTT. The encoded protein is CASSVALNTEAFF. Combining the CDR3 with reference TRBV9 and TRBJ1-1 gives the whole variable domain DSGVTQTPKHLITATGQRVTLRCSPRSGDLSVYWYQQSLDQGLQFLIQYYNGEERAKGNILERFSAQQFPDLHSELNLSSLELGDSALYFCASSVALNTEAFFGQGTRLTVV.

CDR3 sequence: CASSESGGIGQETQYF. The CDR3 DNA is TGTGCCAGCAGTGAATCGGGCGGGATCGGCCAAGAGACCCAGTACTTC. The V gene is TRBV6-1, the J gene TRBJ2-5; tentatively, D is TRBD2 (6 bases). V was trimmed by 2 bases and J by 1 base, leaving 14 bases between them. CDR1 and CDR2 (germline): MNHNS, SASEGT. The CDR3 runs to 16 residues.

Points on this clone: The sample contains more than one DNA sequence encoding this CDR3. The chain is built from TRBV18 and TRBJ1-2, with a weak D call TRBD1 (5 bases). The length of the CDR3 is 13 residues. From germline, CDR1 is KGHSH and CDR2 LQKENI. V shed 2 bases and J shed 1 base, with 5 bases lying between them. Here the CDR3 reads CASSPDSNYGYTF. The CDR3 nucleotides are TGTGCCAGCTCACCAGACAGTAACTATGGCTACACCTTC.

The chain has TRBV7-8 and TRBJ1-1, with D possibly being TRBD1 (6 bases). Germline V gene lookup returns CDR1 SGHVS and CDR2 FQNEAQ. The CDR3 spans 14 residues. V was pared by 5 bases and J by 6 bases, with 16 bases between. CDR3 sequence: CASSVAPGGAEAFF. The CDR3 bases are TGTGCCAGCAGCGTTGCCCCCGGGGGCGCTGAAGCTTTCTTT. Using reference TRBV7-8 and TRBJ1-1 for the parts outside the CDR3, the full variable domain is GAGVSQSPRYKVAKRGQDVALRCDPISGHVSLFWYQQALGQGPEFLTYFQNEAQLDKSGLPSDRFFAERPEGSVSTLKIQRTQQEDSAVYLCASSVAPGGAEAFFGQGTRLTVV.

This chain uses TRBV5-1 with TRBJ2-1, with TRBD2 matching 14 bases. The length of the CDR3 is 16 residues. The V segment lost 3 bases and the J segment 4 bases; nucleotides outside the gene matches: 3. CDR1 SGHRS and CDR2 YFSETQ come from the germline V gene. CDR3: CASSWTSGGSYNEQFF. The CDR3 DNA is TGCGCCAGCAGCTGGACTAGCGGGGGGTCTTACAATGAGCAGTTCTTC.

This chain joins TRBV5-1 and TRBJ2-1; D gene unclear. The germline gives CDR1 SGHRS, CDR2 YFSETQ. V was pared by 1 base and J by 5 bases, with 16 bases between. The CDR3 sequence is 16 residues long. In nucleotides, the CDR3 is TGCGCCAGCAGCTTGATGATTGGGGTAGGCGACAATGAGCAGTTCTTC. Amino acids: CASSLMIGVGDNEQFF.

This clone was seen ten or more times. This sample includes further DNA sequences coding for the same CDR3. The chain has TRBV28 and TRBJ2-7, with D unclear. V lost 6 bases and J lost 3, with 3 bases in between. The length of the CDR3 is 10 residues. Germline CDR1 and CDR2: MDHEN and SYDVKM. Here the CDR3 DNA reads TGTGCCAGCAGCCGCTACGAGCAGTACTTC. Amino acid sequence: CASSRYEQYF.

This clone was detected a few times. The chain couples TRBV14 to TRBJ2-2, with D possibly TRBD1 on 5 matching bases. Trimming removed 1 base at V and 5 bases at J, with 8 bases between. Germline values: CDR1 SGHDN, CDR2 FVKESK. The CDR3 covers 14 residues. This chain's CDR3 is CASSQGQYTGELFF. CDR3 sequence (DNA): TGTGCCAGCAGCCAAGGACAGTATACCGGGGAGCTGTTTTTT.

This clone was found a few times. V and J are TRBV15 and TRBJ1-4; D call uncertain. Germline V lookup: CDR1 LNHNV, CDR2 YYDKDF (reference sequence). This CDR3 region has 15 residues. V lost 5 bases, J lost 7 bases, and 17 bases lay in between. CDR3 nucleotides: TGTGCCACCAGCGTAGACCCAGGAGGAGGTGAAAAACTGTTTTTT. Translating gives CATSVDPGGGEKLFF.

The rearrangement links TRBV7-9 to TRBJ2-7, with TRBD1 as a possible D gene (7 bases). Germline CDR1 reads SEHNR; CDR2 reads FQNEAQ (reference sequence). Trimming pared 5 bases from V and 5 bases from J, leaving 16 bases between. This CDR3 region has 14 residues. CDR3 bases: TGTGCCAGCAGCCCCCAGGGGGGCAGGGACGAGCAGTACTTC. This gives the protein CASSPQGGRDEQYF.

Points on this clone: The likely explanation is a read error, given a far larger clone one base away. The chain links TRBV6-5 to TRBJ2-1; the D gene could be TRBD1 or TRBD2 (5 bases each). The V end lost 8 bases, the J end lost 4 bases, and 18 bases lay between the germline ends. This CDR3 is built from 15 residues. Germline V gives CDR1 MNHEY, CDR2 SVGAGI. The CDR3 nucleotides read TGTGCCAGCGGTAAAACCGGGACCCTTTACAATGAGCAGTTCTTC. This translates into CASGKTGTLYNEQFF.

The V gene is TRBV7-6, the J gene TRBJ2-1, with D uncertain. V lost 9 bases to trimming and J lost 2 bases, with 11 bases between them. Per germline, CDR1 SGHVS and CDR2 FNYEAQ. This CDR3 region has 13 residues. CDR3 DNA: TGTGCCAGTAAGGGCTGGGCCTACAATGAGCAGTTCTTC. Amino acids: CASKGWAYNEQFF.

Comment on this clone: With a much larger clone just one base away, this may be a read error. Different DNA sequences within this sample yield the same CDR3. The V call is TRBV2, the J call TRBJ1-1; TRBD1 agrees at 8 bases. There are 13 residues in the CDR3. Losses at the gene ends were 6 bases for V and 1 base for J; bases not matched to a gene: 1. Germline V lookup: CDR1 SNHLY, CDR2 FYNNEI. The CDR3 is CASSGQGNTEAFF. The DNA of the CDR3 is TGTGCCAGCAGCGGACAGGGGAACACTGAAGCTTTCTTT.

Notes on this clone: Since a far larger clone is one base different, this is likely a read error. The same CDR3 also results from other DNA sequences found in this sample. CDR3 nucleotide sequence: TGTGCCTGGAGGCTACTGGCGGGAGGGCCGAAGCAGTACTTC. Protein product: CAWRLLAGGPKQYF. The rearrangement uses TRBV30 and TRBJ2-7; 9 bases are shared with TRBD2. Trimming cost V 3 bases and J 8 bases; bases outside gene matches: 11. The CDR3 spans 14 residues. Per the germline V gene, CDR1 is GTSNPN and CDR2 is SVGIG (reference sequence).

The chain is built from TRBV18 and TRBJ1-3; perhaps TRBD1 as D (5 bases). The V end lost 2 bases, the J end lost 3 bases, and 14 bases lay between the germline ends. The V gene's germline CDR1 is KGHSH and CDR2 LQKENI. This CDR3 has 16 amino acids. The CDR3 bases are TGTGCCAGCTCACCAAATACAGGAGGGGATGGAAACACCATATATTTT. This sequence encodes CASSPNTGGDGNTIYF. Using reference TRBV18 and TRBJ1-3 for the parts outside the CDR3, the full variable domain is NAGVMQNPRHLVRRRGQEARLRCSPMKGHSHVYWYRQLPEEGLKFMVYLQKENIIDESGMPKERFSAEFPKEGPSILRIQQVVRGDSAAYFCASSPNTGGDGNTIYFGEGSWLTVV.

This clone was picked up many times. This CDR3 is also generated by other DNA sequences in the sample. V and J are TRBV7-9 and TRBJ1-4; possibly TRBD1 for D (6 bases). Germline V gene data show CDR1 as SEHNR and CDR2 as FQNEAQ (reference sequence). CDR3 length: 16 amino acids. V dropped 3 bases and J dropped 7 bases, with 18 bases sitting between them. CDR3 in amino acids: CASSLTGGEGGEKLFF. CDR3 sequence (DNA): TGTGCCAGCAGCTTGACCGGGGGCGAGGGAGGTGAAAAACTGTTTTTT.

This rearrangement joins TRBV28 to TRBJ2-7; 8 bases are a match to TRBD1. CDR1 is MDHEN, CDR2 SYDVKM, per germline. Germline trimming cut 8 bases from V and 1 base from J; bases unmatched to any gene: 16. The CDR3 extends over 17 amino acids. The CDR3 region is CASVRQGLSGSSYEQYF. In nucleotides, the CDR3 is TGTGCCAGCGTCAGACAGGGGCTGAGTGGGAGTTCCTACGAGCAGTACTTC. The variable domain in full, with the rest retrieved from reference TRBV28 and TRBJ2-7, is DVKVTQSSRYLVKRTGEKVFLECVQDMDHENMFWYRQDPGLGLRLIYFSYDVKMKEKGDIPEGYSVSREKKERFSLILESASTNQTSMYLCASVRQGLSGSSYEQYFGPGTRLTVT.

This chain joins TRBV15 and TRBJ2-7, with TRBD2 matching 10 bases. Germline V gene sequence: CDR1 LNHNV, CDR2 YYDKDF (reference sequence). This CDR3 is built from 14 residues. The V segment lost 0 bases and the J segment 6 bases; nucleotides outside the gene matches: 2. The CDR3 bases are TGTGCCACCAGCAGAGATCCTAGCGGGAGCGAGCAGTACTTC. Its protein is CATSRDPSGSEQYF. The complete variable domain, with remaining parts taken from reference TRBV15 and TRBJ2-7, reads DAMVIQNPRYQVTQFGKPVTLSCSQTLNHNVMYWYQQKSSQAPKLLFHYYDKDFNNEADTPDNFQSRRPNTSFCFLDIRSPGLGDTAMYLCATSRDPSGSEQYFGPGTRLTVT.

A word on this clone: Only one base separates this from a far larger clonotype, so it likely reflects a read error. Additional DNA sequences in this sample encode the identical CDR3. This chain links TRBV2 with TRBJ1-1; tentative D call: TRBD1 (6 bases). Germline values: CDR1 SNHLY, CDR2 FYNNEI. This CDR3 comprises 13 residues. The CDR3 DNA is TGTGCTAGCAAGGTCGAGGACAGCCGAGAAGCTTTCTTT. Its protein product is CASKVEDSREAFF.

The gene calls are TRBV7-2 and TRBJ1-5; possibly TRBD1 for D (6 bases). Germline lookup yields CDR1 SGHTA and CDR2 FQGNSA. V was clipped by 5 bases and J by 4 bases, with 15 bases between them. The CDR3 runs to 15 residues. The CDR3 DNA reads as TGTGCCAGCAGCGGAGTCAGGGGACCGAATCAGCCCCAGCATTTT. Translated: CASSGVRGPNQPQHF.

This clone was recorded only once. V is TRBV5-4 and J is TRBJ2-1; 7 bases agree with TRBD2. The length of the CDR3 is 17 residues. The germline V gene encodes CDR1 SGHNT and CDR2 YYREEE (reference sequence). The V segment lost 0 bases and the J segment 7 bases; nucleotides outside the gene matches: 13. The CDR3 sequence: CASSLDAGVFSRNEQFF. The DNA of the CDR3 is TGTGCCAGCAGCTTGGATGCGGGAGTGTTTAGTAGAAATGAGCAGTTCTTC.

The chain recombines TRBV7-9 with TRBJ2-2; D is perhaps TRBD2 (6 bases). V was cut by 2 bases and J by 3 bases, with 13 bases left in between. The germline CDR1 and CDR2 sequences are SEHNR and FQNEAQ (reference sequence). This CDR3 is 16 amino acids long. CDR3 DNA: TGTGCCAGCAGCTTAACTACACCGGGGGACACCGGGGAGCTGTTTTTT. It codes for CASSLTTPGDTGELFF.

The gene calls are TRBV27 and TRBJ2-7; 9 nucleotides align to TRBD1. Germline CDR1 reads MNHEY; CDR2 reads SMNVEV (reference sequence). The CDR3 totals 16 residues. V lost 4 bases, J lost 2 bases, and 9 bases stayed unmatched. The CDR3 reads CASSSPRDRATYEQYF. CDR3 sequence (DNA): TGTGCCAGCAGTTCCCCCCGGGACAGGGCAACCTACGAGCAGTACTTC.

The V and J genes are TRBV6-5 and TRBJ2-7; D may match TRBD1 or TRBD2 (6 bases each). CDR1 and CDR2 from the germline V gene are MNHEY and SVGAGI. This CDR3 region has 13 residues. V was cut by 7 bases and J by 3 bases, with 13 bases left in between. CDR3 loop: CASKGGLFYEQYF. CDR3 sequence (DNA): TGTGCCAGCAAAGGGGGACTGTTCTACGAGCAGTACTTC.

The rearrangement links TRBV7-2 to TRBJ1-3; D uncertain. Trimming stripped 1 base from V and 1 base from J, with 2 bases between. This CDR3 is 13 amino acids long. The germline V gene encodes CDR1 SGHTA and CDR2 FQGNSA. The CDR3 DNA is TGTGCCAGCAGCTTAGAGTCTGGAAACACCATATATTTT. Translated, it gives CASSLESGNTIYF. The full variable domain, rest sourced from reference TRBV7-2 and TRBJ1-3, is GAGVSQSPSNKVTEKGKDVELRCDPISGHTALYWYRQSLGQGLEFLIYFQGNSAPDKSGLPSDRFSAERTGGSVSTLTIQRTQQEDSAVYLCASSLESGNTIYFGEGSWLTVV.

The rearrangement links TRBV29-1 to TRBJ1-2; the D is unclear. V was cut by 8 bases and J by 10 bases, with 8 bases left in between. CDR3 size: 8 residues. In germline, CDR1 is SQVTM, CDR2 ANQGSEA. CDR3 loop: CSTGSYTF. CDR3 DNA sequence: TGCAGCACTGGTTCCTACACCTTC.

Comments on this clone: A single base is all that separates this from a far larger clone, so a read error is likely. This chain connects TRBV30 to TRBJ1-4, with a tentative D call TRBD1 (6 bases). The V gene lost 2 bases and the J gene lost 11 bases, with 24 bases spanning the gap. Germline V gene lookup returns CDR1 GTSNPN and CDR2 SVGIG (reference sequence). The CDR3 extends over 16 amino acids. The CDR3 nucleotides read TGTGCCTGGAGTAGAGGGGGAGGTTTCGGAGAGTGGAAACTGTTTTTT. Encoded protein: CAWSRGGGFGEWKLFF.

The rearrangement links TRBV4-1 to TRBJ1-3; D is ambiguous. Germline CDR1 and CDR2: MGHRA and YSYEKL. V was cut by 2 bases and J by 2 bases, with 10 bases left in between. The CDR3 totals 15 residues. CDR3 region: CASSQIQNAGNTIYF. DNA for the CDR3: TGCGCCAGCAGCCAAATCCAAAACGCTGGAAACACCATATATTTT.

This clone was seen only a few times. The CDR3 bases are TGTGCCAGCAGCCCTACAGGAGCTAGAAACATTCAGTACTTC. Protein product: CASSPTGARNIQYF. The gene calls are TRBV7-2 and TRBJ2-4, with D possibly TRBD1 on 5 matching bases. The CDR3 is 14 residues long. Trimming cost V 5 bases and J 6 bases, with 14 bases left between them. Germline V gives CDR1 SGHTA, CDR2 FQGNSA.